A selection of T cell receptor beta chains follows, all from one sample in a study of STAT5B mutations in CD4+ large granular lymphocyte leukemia. Method: immunoSEQ multiplex PCR; TCRdb's copy keeps in-frame clones and lacks some. In the table there are 30,000 to 40,000 clones, roughly 85% of which are singletons. The sequenced sample consisted of CD4+ T cells from blood buffy coats. Receptors originate from a human donor in good health. CDR3s include the opening cysteine and the closing phenylalanine or tryptophan.

TRBV6-5	TRBJ1-2	14	CASTPSPQLSGYTF
TRBV19	TRBJ1-1	13	CASSITANTEAFF
TRBV5-4	TRBJ2-5	14	CASSPQGQIETQYF
TRBV2	TRBJ2-5	17	CASRSGTGTGVQETQYF
TRBV6-1	TRBJ1-5	14	CASSEGTPYQPQHF
TRBV11-2	TRBJ1-2	13	CASSLVVGSGYTF
TRBV2	TRBJ2-1	13	CATLLIGGDEQFF
TRBV11-2	TRBJ2-1	17	CASSLSLGGSSYNEQFF
TRBV13	TRBJ1-4	15	CASSLTGTSNEKLFF
TRBV28	TRBJ1-3	15	CASSLLRVSGNTIYF
TRBV18	TRBJ2-1	15	CASSPPSSVSNEQFF
TRBV2	TRBJ1-6	14	CASRRGDRDSPLHF
TRBV10-3	TRBJ2-7	11	CAINQGYEQYF
TRBV11-1	TRBJ1-2	12	CASSLEGDGYTF
TRBV4-1	TRBJ1-2	13	CASRTGPGYGYTF
TRBV14	TRBJ1-1	15	CASSHRQGMNTEAFF
TRBV6-5	TRBJ2-1	16	CASSYSPDRGYNEQFF
TRBV5-1	TRBJ1-1	15	CASSSGTDGGYEAFF
TRBV18	TRBJ2-3	13	CASSRDSTDTQYF
TRBV30	TRBJ2-7	11	CAWSNYPEQYF
TRBV9	TRBJ1-1	13	CASSVDPGTEAFF
TRBV4-3	TRBJ2-1	16	CASSQVGPTFYNEQFF
TRBV19	TRBJ2-2	13	CASSYRGNGELFF
TRBV7-3	TRBJ1-1	13	CASSSQYNTEAFF
TRBV10-2	TRBJ2-7	14	CATLLAGPHYEQYF
TRBV7-9	TRBJ2-7	15	CASSDGDRGSHEQYF
TRBV4-1	TRBJ1-1	14	CASSQERVITEAFF
TRBV14	TRBJ2-7	13	CASSLGVSYEQYF
TRBV2	TRBJ2-2	15	CASSEDSWNTGELFF
TRBV14	TRBJ2-7	13	CASSQDSVYEQYF
TRBV19	TRBJ2-3	13	CASTGLLTDTQYF
TRBV7-9	TRBJ1-1	16	CASSPVTGAGDTEAFF
TRBV5-1	TRBJ1-2	16	CASSPAGLREDYGYTF
TRBV5-1	TRBJ2-1	14	CASSSETSYNEQFF
TRBV7-9	TRBJ2-3	14	CASSGLAGIDTQYF
TRBV2	TRBJ2-1	17	CAKTRGGQNSSYNEQFF
TRBV19	TRBJ2-4	18	CASSIVGGLGGGENIQYF
TRBV7-8	TRBJ2-3	16	CASSLDLAGGSDTQYF
TRBV5-1	TRBJ1-2	13	CASSSVRDRAYTF
TRBV28	TRBJ1-2	13	CATSEDLNYGYTF
TRBV30	TRBJ2-3	12	CAWSTSGDTQYF
TRBV5-1	TRBJ2-1	12	CASSFASVEQFF
TRBV5-4	TRBJ2-1	16	CASSLGGLAGVNEQFF
TRBV11-2	TRBJ1-2	15	CASSLDLTANYGYTF
TRBV10-3	TRBJ2-3	12	CAIGGSTDTQYF